This TCR beta chain was profiled in a study of cytomegalovirus exposure and HLA in healthy donors. There are 17 residues in the CDR3. J lost 2 bases, V lost 0 bases, and 12 bases had no gene match. Germline V gene sequence: CDR1 SQVTM, CDR2 ANQGSEA. The PCR was carried out with 60 Vbeta primers and 13 Jbeta primers. Repertoires were generated with immunoSEQ multiplex PCR, while TCRdb's copy carries only in-frame clones and drops some. The sample lists roughly 150,000 clones; 85% were seen once. Study results and limitations: TCR beta V- and J-gene trimming was later associated with a missense DCLRE1C variant. Sequence variants that were highly shared formed a cluster that was likely a sequencing artifact. Indistinguishability led to the exclusion of some V segments, TRBV6-2 and TRBV6-3 included. Reported results showed that the classifier diagnosed cytomegalovirus status with high specificity and sensitivity.

Comment on this clone: Antigen unknown.

The sequencing sample was made of PBMCs. This receptor was obtained from a boy aged 2 to 10 in good health and CMV-seronegative. This rearrangement joins TRBV29-1 to TRBJ2-5; the match to TRBD2 covers 7 bases. The CDR3 reads CSVEESTRRGRQETQYF. In nucleotides, the CDR3 is TGCAGCGTTGAAGAATCAACGCGGCGGGGGAGGCAAGAGACCCAGTACTTC.